The source of this T cell receptor (beta chain) is a study of T cell changes during pregnancy in multiple sclerosis. Generated by immunoSEQ multiplex PCR, the TCRdb table keeps only in-frame clones and is missing some. The sample has around 95,000 clones, just over 90% seen once; the top ten hold more than 2%. The CDR3 is 17 amino acids. V lost 3 bases and J lost 4; bases outside the gene matches: 11. Germline V gives CDR1 KGHSH, CDR2 LQKENI. The sequence came from a female donor in good health, enrolled as a control in a pregnancy study. This specimen consisted of peripheral blood, obtained after pregnancy. The rearrangement joins TRBV18 to TRBJ1-2; 10 positions match TRBD1. In DNA form, the CDR3 reads TGTGCCAGCTCACCTCAAAAAACCGGGACAGGGGTCTATGGCTACACCTTC. This encodes CASSPQKTGTGVYGYTF.